The 10 T cell receptor beta chains reported below all come from one sample, sequenced in a study of shared clonotypes between healthy human individuals. The protocol was immunoSEQ multiplex PCR, while the TCRdb copy is restricted to in-frame clones and leaves out a portion. The sample has 450,000 to 500,000 clones, more than 75% seen once; the top ten hold 12%. The sequencing sample was made of PBMCs. These receptors were obtained from a woman in her forties in good health. Some clones in this sample may be carry-over from other donors' samples.

V is TRBV6-1 and J is TRBJ1-4; D is ambiguous. The CDR3 length is 14 residues. Trimming took off 4 bases at V and 5 bases at J, with 11 bases between the two ends. Germline V gene lookup returns CDR1 MNHNS and CDR2 SASEGT. Here the CDR3 reads CASSVERLNEKLFF. CDR3 sequence (DNA): TGTGCCAGCAGTGTAGAGAGGTTGAATGAAAAACTGTTTTTT.

The rearrangement links TRBV30 to TRBJ2-7, with 10 bases matching TRBD2. The V and J ends lost 1 base and 2 bases, in that order; junction bases with no gene match: 2. Germline-derived CDR1 and CDR2 are GTSNPN and SVGIG (reference sequence). The CDR3 is made up of 14 amino acids. The CDR3 loop is CAWSGLAGAYEQYF. In nucleotides, the CDR3 is TGTGCCTGGAGTGGCCTAGCGGGGGCCTACGAGCAGTACTTC. Based on the CDR3 plus reference TRBV30 and TRBJ2-7, the full variable domain is SQTIHQWPATLVQPVGSPLSLECTVEGTSNPNLYWYRQAAGRGLQLLFYSVGIGQISSEVPQNLSASRPQDRQFILSSKKLLLSDSGFYLCAWSGLAGAYEQYFGPGTRLTVT.

The J gene is TRBJ1-4, the V gene TRBV27; 7 nucleotides line up with TRBD1. Per germline, CDR1 MNHEY and CDR2 SMNVEV (reference sequence). Trimming cost V 5 bases and J 8 bases; bases outside gene matches: 8. The CDR3 runs 14 residues. As DNA, the CDR3 is TGTGCCAGCAGTCCCCGACAGGGCCGGGAAAAACTGTTTTTT. Translated: CASSPRQGREKLFF.

This clone was observed a few times. For the CDR3, the DNA is TGCGCCAGGGGGACTGAGGACAACAATGAGCAGTTCTTC. It codes for CARGTEDNNEQFF. The V call is TRBV4-3, the J call TRBJ2-1; the D gene is possibly TRBD2 (6 bases). Germline V gene sequence: CDR1 LGHNA, CDR2 YSLEER. The CDR3 is made up of 13 amino acids. Between the trimmed V and J ends, which lost 9 bases and 5 bases, there was a span of 14 bases.

V and J are TRBV30 and TRBJ2-2; TRBD2 agrees at 7 bases. Trimming removed 4 bases from V and 0 bases from J; junction bases left unmatched: 5. There are 15 residues in the CDR3. CDR1 and CDR2 from the germline V gene are GTSNPN and SVGIG (reference sequence). CDR3 bases: TGTGCCTGGAAACGAGGACTAGCGAACACCGGGGAGCTGTTTTTT. Residues: CAWKRGLANTGELFF.

The chain uses TRBV5-6 and TRBJ2-3; D is unclear. The V gene lost 4 bases and the J gene lost 7 bases, with 10 bases spanning the gap. This CDR3 is built from 12 residues. Germline V gene sequence: CDR1 SGHDT, CDR2 YYEEEE. The CDR3 DNA reads TGTGCCAGCAGCACTTACTTGAATACGCAGTATTTT. Translating it yields CASSTYLNTQYF.

This clone was observed a few times. At one boundary the junction diverges from the germline segment, which might be a read error. This chain joins TRBV27 and TRBJ2-5, with D possibly being TRBD1 (5 bases). The J call may not be correct, given that the DNA end is closer to TRBJ2-7. This CDR3 has 13 residues. Germline CDR1 and CDR2: MNHEY and SMNVEV (reference sequence). The CDR3 DNA follows: TGCACCAGCAGTTATCGGCAGGGTTACGAGCAGTACTTC. Its translation: CTSSYRQGYEQYF.

This clone appeared a single time. J is TRBJ1-2 and V is TRBV7-3; TRBD1 matches at 11 bases. The CDR3 runs 15 residues. Germline V gene lookup returns CDR1 SGHTA and CDR2 FQGTGA. V dropped 5 bases and J dropped 3; count of bases not matched to a gene: 5. The CDR3 bases are TGTGCCAGCAGCCCGGAGGGACAGGGGGACTATGGCTACACCTTC. Its translation: CASSPEGQGDYGYTF.

This chain uses TRBV28 with TRBJ2-7, with D tentatively TRBD1 (6 bases). This CDR3 is built from 16 residues. The germline gives CDR1 MDHEN, CDR2 SYDVKM. Trimming left V 7 bases short and J 6 bases short, with 25 bases between. The CDR3 nucleotides are TGTGCCAGCACCTCACTCACAGGGAAGGGATTCCCCGAGCAGTACTTC. Translated: CASTSLTGKGFPEQYF.

On this clone: This same CDR3 is encoded by further DNA sequences in the sample. This chain connects TRBV5-1 to TRBJ2-7; D is possibly TRBD2 (5 bases). Germline V gene lookup returns CDR1 SGHRS and CDR2 YFSETQ. The CDR3 has 14 amino acids. V lost 0 bases to trimming and J lost 0 bases, with 7 bases between them. This CDR3 reads CASSLEGSSYEQYF. DNA for the CDR3: TGCGCCAGCAGCTTGGAAGGGAGCTCCTACGAGCAGTACTTC.